The entry that follows covers one TCR beta chain sequence. The target antigen is unknown. This CDR3 comprises 14 residues. Per the germline V gene, CDR1 is MNHEY and CDR2 is SVGAGI. V shed 4 bases and J shed 5 bases, with 15 bases lying between them. Via MiXCR, TCRdb re-called the RT-PCR reads, giving one row per CDR3 protein. This table has a few hundred thousand distinct CDR3 sequences, approximately 9.9% appearing once. This sample stems from a study of response to subunit inactivated influenza vaccine. Study-level points and caveats: Only a handful of new T cells, the authors suggested, are recruited with each seasonal influenza vaccination.

The TCR was taken from a man aged 50-59 years who received an inactivated influenza vaccine. This rearrangement joins TRBV6-5 to TRBJ2-7, with D possibly being TRBD1 (6 bases). The starting material was PBMCs from blood, obtained about 6 weeks after vaccination. CDR3 region: CASSSAPDSHEQYF. In DNA, the CDR3 is TGTGCCAGCAGTTCCGCTCCGGACAGTCACGAGCAGTACTTC.